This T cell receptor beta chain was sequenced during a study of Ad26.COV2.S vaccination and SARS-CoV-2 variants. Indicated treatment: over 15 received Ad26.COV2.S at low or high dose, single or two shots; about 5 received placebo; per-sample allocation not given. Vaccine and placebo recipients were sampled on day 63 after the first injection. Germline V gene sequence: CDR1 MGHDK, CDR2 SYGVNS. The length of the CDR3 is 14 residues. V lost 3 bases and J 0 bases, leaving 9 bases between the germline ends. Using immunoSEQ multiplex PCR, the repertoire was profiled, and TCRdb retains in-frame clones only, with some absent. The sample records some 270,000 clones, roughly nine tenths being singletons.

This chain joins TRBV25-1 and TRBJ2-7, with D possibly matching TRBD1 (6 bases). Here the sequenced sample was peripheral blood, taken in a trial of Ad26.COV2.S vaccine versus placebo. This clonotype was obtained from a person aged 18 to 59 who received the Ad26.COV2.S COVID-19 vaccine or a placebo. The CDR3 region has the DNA TGTGCCAGCAGTGATAGGGGGTTCTCCTACGAGCAGTACTTC. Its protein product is CASSDRGFSYEQYF.